This T cell receptor (beta chain) appears in the sequencing data of a study of OX40 agonist ivuxolimab in advanced cancers. General observations from the study: Nonresponders included some who also had low normalized T-cell clonal expansion.

Autoimmune disease history or systemic immunosuppression led to patients being barred. A single count supports this clone. Its specificity is unknown. Using immunoSEQ multiplex PCR, the repertoire was profiled, and TCRdb retains in-frame clones only, with some absent. This sample has about 31,000 clones, with around 87% found just once. The material sequenced was CD4+ or CD8+ T cells sorted from blood, taken in a trial of the OX40 agonist ivuxolimab. This clonotype was sampled from an adult with an advanced solid tumor such as melanoma, head and neck, liver or kidney cancer.

Here the CDR3 reads CASIGYSDRPAQYF. CDR3 bases: TGCGCCAGCATCGGGTACAGCGATCGTCCGGCTCAGTACTTC. The rearrangement joins TRBV23-1 to TRBJ2-4; D is undetermined. TRBV23-1 is recorded as an ORF, its role being uncertain. The CDR3 covers 14 residues. With 7 bases removed from V and 12 bases from J, the gap between germline ends came to 22 bases.